Following are 25 T cell receptor beta chains from one sample sequenced in a study of identical twins. TCRdb itself ran the 5' RACE reads through MiXCR, one entry per CDR3 protein. The repertoire has about 470,000 distinct CDR3 sequences, roughly 24% of them found once; the top ten carry about 2.9%. The same data also contributed to another study, on T cells expressing NK-cell markers.

Material: CD4+ T cells sorted from blood. The source of these receptors is a woman between 18 and 30 years old in good health.

This clonotype has just a few counts. The chain is built from TRBV12-3 or TRBV12-4 and TRBJ2-4, with D possibly TRBD2 on 5 matching bases. The CDR3 is 13 residues long. V shed 6 bases and J shed 3 bases, with 9 bases lying between them. The CDR3 protein is CASREESKNIQYF. The DNA for the CDR3 is TGTGCCAGCAGGGAGGAGAGCAAAAACATTCAGTACTTC.

This clonotype was seen more than once but under ten times. J is TRBJ1-3 and V is TRBV6-1, with D possibly being TRBD1 (5 bases). Germline assignment: CDR1 MNHNS and CDR2 SASEGT. The germline V and J ends were trimmed by 6 bases and 0 bases, with 12 bases remaining between them. This CDR3 region has 15 residues. This CDR3 reads CASSQGVPSGNTIYF. CDR3 nucleotides: TGTGCCAGCAGCCAAGGGGTACCCTCTGGAAACACCATATATTTT.

This rearrangement joins TRBV5-6 to TRBJ2-1, with 7 bases aligning to TRBD1. V lost 4 bases to trimming and J lost 2 bases; unmatched junction nucleotides: 12. Looked up from germline, CDR1 is SGHDT and CDR2 is YYEEEE. CDR3 size: 17 residues. The CDR3 here is CASSPLGGSLAYNEQFF. CDR3 DNA sequence: TGTGCCAGCAGCCCTTTAGGGGGCTCCCTAGCCTACAATGAGCAGTTCTTC. Supplemented by reference TRBV5-6 and TRBJ2-1, the full variable domain reads DAGVTQSPTHLIKTRGQQVTLRCSPKSGHDTVSWYQQALGQGPQFIFQYYEEEERQRGNFPDRFSGHQFPNYSSELNVNALLLGDSALYLCASSPLGGSLAYNEQFFGPGTRLTVL.

This chain uses TRBV3-1 with TRBJ2-4; weak D call: TRBD2 (5 bases). This CDR3 has 14 residues. Trimming shortened V by 4 bases and J by 5 bases, and 12 bases separated the two germline ends. Germline CDR1 is LGHDT and CDR2 is YNNKEL (reference sequence). CDR3 DNA sequence: TGTGCCAGCAGCCGGGGAGTCTCGGAAAACATTCAGTACTTC. It encodes CASSRGVSENIQYF. The whole variable domain, filled in from reference TRBV3-1 and TRBJ2-4, reads DTAVSQTPKYLVTQMGNDKSIKCEQNLGHDTMYWYKQDSKKFLKIMFSYNNKELIINETVPNRFSPKSPDKAHLNLHINSLELGDSAVYFCASSRGVSENIQYFGAGTRLSVL.

This clonotype was counted a few times. In nucleotides, the CDR3 is TGTGCCAGCAGCATAATCCGGGACAGGGAAAACAATGAGCAGTTCTTC. Translation: CASSIIRDRENNEQFF. The chain couples TRBV6-2 or TRBV6-3 to TRBJ2-1, with TRBD1 matching 9 bases. Germline V lookup: CDR1 MNHEY, CDR2 SVGEGT. This CDR3 comprises 16 residues. The V and J ends lost 6 bases and 5 bases, in that order; junction bases with no gene match: 11.

Only a few counts were recorded for this clonotype. The rearrangement uses TRBV6-2 or TRBV6-3 and TRBJ2-5; D may be TRBD2 (6 bases). The CDR3 is 13 residues long. V was pared by 7 bases and J by 7 bases, with 16 bases between. CDR1 is MNHEY and CDR2 is SVGEGT in the germline V gene. Here the CDR3 reads CASNGGAMGTQYF. Written as DNA, the CDR3 is TGTGCCAGCAATGGAGGGGCGATGGGGACCCAGTACTTC.

This clonotype was counted between two and nine times. V is TRBV11-2 and J is TRBJ1-5, with D hard to call. The CDR3 is 15 amino acids. CDR1 and CDR2 (germline): SGHAT, FQNNGV. V was pared by 1 base and J by 2 bases, with 9 bases between. DNA of the CDR3: TGTGCCAGCAGCTTAGGACATCCGGGCAATCAGCCCCAGCATTTT. Its protein product is CASSLGHPGNQPQHF.

This clonotype was seen only a few times. The rearrangement joins TRBV18 to TRBJ1-5; tentatively, D is TRBD1 (5 bases). The CDR3 has 16 residues. The V and J ends lost 3 bases and 3 bases respectively, with 15 bases between them. From germline, CDR1 is KGHSH and CDR2 LQKENI. Written as DNA, the CDR3 is TGTGCCAGCTCACCTACGGGGACTCCCGACAATCAGCCCCAGCATTTT. It yields the protein CASSPTGTPDNQPQHF.

V usage is TRBV7-3 and J usage is TRBJ2-3; TRBD1 matches 7 bases. Germline V gives CDR1 SGHTA, CDR2 FQGTGA. This CDR3 is 15 amino acids long. The ends lost 1 base at V and 4 bases at J; junction bases unmatched: 5. The CDR3: CASSLIPGGADTQYF. CDR3 in DNA: TGTGCCAGCAGCTTAATCCCAGGGGGTGCAGATACGCAGTATTTT.

This clonotype turned up a few times. The rearrangement joins TRBV5-5 to TRBJ2-5; D is perhaps TRBD1 (6 bases). The CDR3 has 13 amino acids. The germline V gene encodes CDR1 SGHKS and CDR2 YYEKEE (reference sequence). Trimming pared 4 bases from V and 3 bases from J, leaving 10 bases between. The chain's CDR3 is CASSRSGEETQYF. The CDR3 DNA reads TGTGCCAGCAGCAGATCAGGGGAAGAGACCCAGTACTTC.

V is TRBV6-4 and J is TRBJ2-1; 7 bases line up with TRBD2. Germline CDR1 reads MRHNA; CDR2 reads SNTAGT. CDR3 length equals 15 residues. Trimming at V came to 5 bases and at J to 2 bases, leaving 6 bases not matched to a gene. In DNA form, the CDR3 reads TGTGCCAGCAGTACCGCCGGGACTACCTACAATGAGCAGTTCTTC. The encoded protein is CASSTAGTTYNEQFF.

The sample holds a few counts of this clonotype. The chain combines TRBV12-3 or TRBV12-4 with TRBJ2-1, with D possibly being TRBD2 (6 bases). V lost 8 bases and J 4 bases, leaving 18 bases between the germline ends. CDR3 length equals 15 residues. The DNA of the CDR3 is TGTGCCAGCTATCAGGCGGGGATCGGATACAATGAGCAGTTCTTC. Amino acids: CASYQAGIGYNEQFF.

The rearrangement joins TRBV19 to TRBJ2-5; 9 nucleotides line up with TRBD2. V lost 5 bases to trimming and J lost 0 bases; unmatched junction nucleotides: 7. The length of the CDR3 is 16 residues. Germline-derived CDR1 and CDR2 are LNHDA and SQIVND (reference sequence). CDR3 in DNA: TGTGCCAGTAGTCCCAGGACTAGCGAGTACCAAGAGACCCAGTACTTC. Amino acids: CASSPRTSEYQETQYF.

A word on this clonotype: The junction departs from the called germline gene at one end, perhaps through a read error. J is TRBJ1-5 and V is TRBV20-1; D gene ambiguous. CDR1 and CDR2 from the germline V gene are DFQATT and SNEGSKA (reference sequence). The CDR3 length is 13 residues. The CDR3 loop reads CSARGHGDQPQHF. In DNA form, the CDR3 reads TGCAGTGCTAGAGGACATGGAGATCAGCCACAGCATTTT.

The sample holds a few counts of this clonotype. The chain has TRBV11-3 and TRBJ2-5; TRBD2 might be the D (6 bases). Germline values: CDR1 SGHNT, CDR2 YENEEA. The ends were cut back, 2 bases at V and 2 bases at J, with 12 bases in the middle. This CDR3 comprises 15 residues. CDR3 region: CASSLRRDLQETQYF. The CDR3 DNA sequence: TGTGCCAGCAGCTTAAGACGGGACTTACAAGAGACCCAGTACTTC.

The chain couples TRBV7-2 to TRBJ2-5; D tentatively fits TRBD1 or TRBD2 (5 bases each). Germline values: CDR1 SGHTA, CDR2 FQGNSA. The CDR3 length is 14 residues. V shed 11 bases and J shed 2 bases, with 18 bases lying between them. CDR3 nucleotides: TGTGCCCTCGGGTCCGGGGCGTTACAAGAGACCCAGTACTTC. It encodes CALGSGALQETQYF. Based on the CDR3 plus reference TRBV7-2 and TRBJ2-5, the full variable domain is GAGVSQSPSNKVTEKGKDVELRCDPISGHTALYWYRQSLGQGLEFLIYFQGNSAPDKSGLPSDRFSAERTGGSVSTLTIQRTQQEDSAVYLCALGSGALQETQYFGPGTRLLVL.

The V and J genes are TRBV20-1 and TRBJ2-5; D gene uncertain. This CDR3 spans 11 amino acids. Germline-derived CDR1 and CDR2 are DFQATT and SNEGSKA (reference sequence). V was cut by 7 bases and J by 5 bases, with 11 bases left in between. The CDR3 loop reads CSVHPTETQYF. CDR3 nucleotide sequence: TGCAGTGTCCACCCCACTGAGACCCAGTACTTC.

The chain uses TRBV12-3 or TRBV12-4 and TRBJ2-5; 8 bases are shared with TRBD2. With 10 bases clipped from V and 4 bases from J, the junction kept 11 bases outside the gene matches. The CDR3 is 14 amino acids. The CDR3 nucleotides read TGTGCCACAAATAGCGGGAAAGTAAGAGAGACCCAGTACTTC. Encoded protein: CATNSGKVRETQYF.

This clonotype was recorded at least ten times. The chain uses TRBV5-1 and TRBJ1-6, with TRBD1 identical over 9 bases. The CDR3 length is 15 residues. With V trimmed by 2 bases and J by 8 bases, 5 bases remained unmatched. Germline V lookup: CDR1 SGHRS, CDR2 YFSETQ. The CDR3 is CASSFGRQGDSPLHF. DNA of the CDR3: TGCGCCAGCAGCTTCGGACGACAGGGGGATTCACCCCTCCACTTT.

The rearrangement links TRBV5-1 to TRBJ1-1; 7 bases align to TRBD1. Trimming took 2 bases from V and 0 from J; bases not matched to a gene: 7. The CDR3 runs 16 residues. Germline lookup yields CDR1 SGHRS and CDR2 YFSETQ. The CDR3 DNA follows: TGCGCCAGCAGCTTTGGCAGGGGGGACCTGAACACTGAAGCTTTCTTT. It translates to CASSFGRGDLNTEAFF.

This clonotype appeared a few times. The chain has TRBV24-1 and TRBJ2-7; TRBD1 agrees at 9 bases. The length of the CDR3 is 16 residues. After removal of 4 bases from V and 3 bases from J, the junction contained 9 bases not matched to a gene. Per germline, CDR1 KGHDR and CDR2 SFDVKD. The CDR3 region has the DNA TGTGCCACCAGTGAAAACCCGGGACAGGGAATCTACGAGCAGTACTTC. It codes for CATSENPGQGIYEQYF.

The chain uses TRBV20-1 and TRBJ1-2; unclear D gene. CDR3 size: 13 residues. Germline V gene lookup returns CDR1 DFQATT and CDR2 SNEGSKA (reference sequence). V was shortened by 1 base and J by 0 bases, with 6 bases between the two germline ends. For the CDR3, the DNA is TGCAGTGCTAGAGGCAGGACTAACTATGGCTACACCTTC. It is translated as CSARGRTNYGYTF.

In its sample, this clonotype was seen a few times. The rearrangement joins TRBV25-1 to TRBJ2-1; 9 bases line up with TRBD2. The germline CDR1 and CDR2 sequences are MGHDK and SYGVNS. This CDR3 has 13 residues. The junction had 6 bases not matched to a gene; V was cut back by 7 bases and J by 8 bases. The CDR3 region has the DNA TGTGCCAGCACGCTAGCGGGGTTCGATGAGCAGTTCTTC. It specifies CASTLAGFDEQFF.

The chain couples TRBV5-1 to TRBJ2-5, with D uncertain. CDR1 is SGHRS and CDR2 is YFSETQ in the germline V gene. The CDR3 runs 11 residues. V dropped 4 bases and J dropped 9 bases, with 10 bases sitting between them. CDR3 coding DNA: TGCGCCAGCAGCGGATTACATGCCCAGTACTTC. Amino acid sequence: CASSGLHAQYF. Looking up the rest from reference TRBV5-1 and TRBJ2-5 gives the full variable domain: KAGVTQTPRYLIKTRGQQVTLSCSPISGHRSVSWYQQTPGQGLQFLFEYFSETQRNKGNFPGRFSGRQFSNSRSEMNVSTLELGDSALYLCASSGLHAQYFGPGTRLLVL.

The J gene is TRBJ2-2, the V gene TRBV12-3 or TRBV12-4, with D perhaps matching TRBD1 (6 bases). This CDR3 region has 14 residues. V was trimmed by 6 bases and J by 1 base, leaving 9 bases between them. The CDR3 DNA reads TGTGCCAGCAGACAAGGGGGGAACACCGGGGAGCTGTTTTTT. Protein product: CASRQGGNTGELFF.